This T cell receptor (beta chain) was recovered during a study of glioma-infiltrating T cells. Findings of the study overall: Gliomas, especially low-grade, showed above-expected tissue-blood divergence; non-neoplastic patients showed below. Tissue and blood shared very few CDR3 sequences.

Amplification of TCR alpha and beta CDR3 regions from RNA used iRepertoire nested multiplex PCR. For one-step reverse transcription and amplification, roughly 100-400 ng of tissue mRNA or PBMC total RNA was used. TCRdb reprocessed the multiplex PCR reads via MiXCR and lists one record per CDR3 protein. Counted here are 100,000 to 150,000 distinct CDR3 sequences, roughly 23% occurring once; the ten biggest clones make up roughly 15%. This clonotype occurred many times. Its antigen is unknown. This CDR3 has 15 residues. V lost 1 base and J 3 bases, leaving 14 bases between the germline ends. CDR1 and CDR2 from the germline V gene are DFQATT and SNEGSKA (reference sequence).

The clonotype originates from a human donor with low-grade glioma or glioblastoma, undergoing nonglioma brain surgery, or in good health (not recorded which). The V and J genes are TRBV20-1 and TRBJ2-3; D may be TRBD2 (6 bases). Sequenced: glioma tissue, nonneoplastic brain tissue, or PBMCs (not recorded which). The CDR3 reads CSARVPLANTDTQYF. As DNA, the CDR3 is TGCAGTGCTAGAGTACCGCTAGCGAATACAGATACGCAGTATTTT.